The next 12 T cell receptor beta chains were all read from a single sample in a study of OX40 agonist ivuxolimab in advanced cancers. Libraries were made using the immunoSEQ multiplex PCR assay. Not all clones reach the TCRdb copy of this immuneACCESS table, which keeps in-frame sequences only. Checked studies attribute under half of the gap to unresolved V genes and leave the rest unexplained. The table for this sample lists 55,000 to 70,000 clones; 65% to 90% of them were counted only once. The ten largest clones take up roughly 2.3% of the sample. This specimen consisted of CD4+ or CD8+ T cells sorted from blood, obtained in a trial of the OX40 agonist ivuxolimab. The origin of the receptors is an adult with an advanced solid tumor such as melanoma, head and neck, liver or kidney cancer.

The chain carries TRBV6-5 and TRBJ2-1; D not certain. Germline CDR1 reads MNHEY; CDR2 reads SVGAGI. The CDR3 is 15 amino acids. Trimming removed 3 bases at V and 7 bases at J, with 16 bases between. The CDR3 is CASSYGGEGKNEQFF. CDR3 nucleotides: TGTGCCAGCAGTTATGGTGGTGAAGGGAAGAATGAGCAGTTCTTC.

This clone was observed a single time. V usage is TRBV1 and J usage is TRBJ2-7; the D call TRBD1 from the table was never checked on the DNA. TRBV1 is a pseudogene segment. The CDR3 spans 18 residues. The CDR3 nucleotides read TGCACCAGCAGCCAAGATGCTAACTCCGGGACAGGGTCCTACGAGCAGTACTTC. Its protein product is CTSSQDANSGTGSYEQYF.

The chain combines TRBV4-2 with TRBJ1-4; D not certain. Germline V gives CDR1 LGHNA, CDR2 YNFKEQ. The V and J ends lost 3 bases and 6 bases respectively, with 14 bases between them. This CDR3 region has 15 residues. The CDR3 reads CASSQALSGDEKLFF. The CDR3 coding sequence is TGTGCCAGCAGCCAGGCCCTTAGCGGGGATGAAAAACTGTTTTTT.

As concerns this clone: At one of its ends the junction is not consistent with the germline gene, which may arise from a read error. The chain joins TRBV7-7 to TRBJ2-3, with D tentatively TRBD1 or TRBD2 (5 bases each). The CDR3 sequence is 13 residues long. Germline assignment: CDR1 SSHAT and CDR2 FNYEAQ (reference sequence). CDR3 sequence (DNA): TGTGCTAGCAGCTGGGGGTACACAGATACGCAGTATTTT. Protein product: CASSWGYTDTQYF.

This clone was detected only once. This chain uses TRBV5-1 with TRBJ1-1, with unresolved D. Germline assignment: CDR1 SGHRS and CDR2 YFSETQ. Trimming shortened V by 4 bases and J by 5 bases, and 15 bases separated the two germline ends. This CDR3 region has 14 residues. This CDR3 is CASSLGILGTEAFF. The CDR3 DNA reads as TGCGCCAGCAGCCTGGGAATTCTGGGGACTGAAGCTTTCTTT.

This chain links TRBV5-4 with TRBJ2-3, with D tentatively TRBD1 (6 bases). Germline V gene sequence: CDR1 SGHNT, CDR2 YYREEE (reference sequence). The CDR3 is 13 residues long. V shed 10 bases and J shed 2 bases, with 14 bases lying between them. The CDR3 loop is CAGRDTLTDTQYF. CDR3 sequence (DNA): TGTGCCGGCCGGGACACACTCACAGATACGCAGTATTTT.

The rearrangement links TRBV6-5 to TRBJ1-2; possible D gene TRBD1, 5 bases. The CDR3 has 12 residues. The germline V and J ends were trimmed by 6 bases and 8 bases, with 13 bases remaining between them. Germline CDR1 is MNHEY and CDR2 is SVGAGI. This CDR3 reads CASSPGPRGYTF. For the CDR3, the DNA is TGTGCCAGCAGCCCAGGGCCGCGCGGCTACACCTTC.

The J gene is TRBJ2-7, the V gene TRBV7-9, with D hard to call. There are 14 residues in the CDR3. V lost 5 bases and J lost 2, with 13 bases in between. CDR1 is SEHNR and CDR2 is FQNEAQ in the germline V gene (reference sequence). The CDR3 loop is CASSEVRGTYEQYF. CDR3 coding DNA: TGTGCCAGCAGCGAGGTCCGTGGAACCTACGAGCAGTACTTC. Complete variable domain (other parts from reference TRBV7-9 and TRBJ2-7): DTGVSQNPRHKITKRGQNVTFRCDPISEHNRLYWYRQTLGQGPEFLTYFQNEAQLEKSRLLSDRFSAERPKGSFSTLEIQRTEQGDSAMYLCASSEVRGTYEQYFGPGTRLTVT.

This chain connects TRBV7-2 to TRBJ2-3; 8 positions match TRBD2. The CDR3 totals 15 residues. CDR1 is SGHTA and CDR2 is FQGNSA in the germline V gene. J gave up 4 bases and V 4 bases, and 7 bases lay outside the gene matches. CDR3 nucleotides: TGTGCCAGCAGCTCTCGGGGGGGCCAGGCAGATACGCAGTATTTT. Encoded protein: CASSSRGGQADTQYF.

This clone was counted between two and nine times. The chain is built from TRBV2 and TRBJ1-4; no reliable D call. CDR1 and CDR2 from the germline V gene are SNHLY and FYNNEI. The CDR3 is made up of 11 amino acids. The germline V and J ends were trimmed by 8 bases and 13 bases, with 14 bases remaining between them. CDR3 DNA sequence: TGTGCCAGCGGGGTCGGGTTGAGACTGTTTTTT. Its translation: CASGVGLRLFF.

This chain uses TRBV4-1 with TRBJ2-5; 8 nucleotides line up with TRBD1. The germline V gene has CDR1 MGHRA and CDR2 YSYEKL. Germline trimming cut 2 bases from V and 4 bases from J; bases unmatched to any gene: 3. This CDR3 is built from 14 residues. DNA for the CDR3: TGCGCCAGCAGCCAAACAGGGGGTGGAGAGACCCAGTACTTC. Encoded protein: CASSQTGGGETQYF.

The chain has TRBV4-1 and TRBJ1-1, with TRBD1 identical over 8 bases. The CDR3 spans 15 residues. CDR1 is MGHRA, CDR2 YSYEKL, per germline. V shed 1 base and J 4 bases; nucleotides not matched to a gene: 5. CDR3 in amino acids: CASSQGDRFGTEAFF. In DNA, the CDR3 is TGCGCCAGCAGCCAAGGGGACAGGTTTGGCACTGAAGCTTTCTTT.